The source of this TCR beta chain is a study of T cell clones after liver transplantation. Whole-study context: In this trial, immunosuppression withdrawal was attempted within 2 years of liver transplant. Until 12-24 months post-transplant, subjects got standard immunosuppression and no induction.

The data were produced by immunoSEQ multiplex PCR, yet TCRdb's version contains in-frame clones alone and is incomplete. The table includes roughly 67,000 clones, 92% detected once. From germline, CDR1 is MRHNA and CDR2 SNTAGT. V trimming: 4 bases; J trimming: 4 bases; junction bases outside the gene matches: 8. The CDR3 has 15 residues. Unstimulated PBMCs were sorted into CD3+CD4+ and CD3+CD8+ populations. The specimen was CD4+ T cells from blood, collected less than 27 months after liver transplant. The V and J genes are TRBV6-4 and TRBJ2-3; 7 bases fit TRBD2. This TCR was sampled from a human patient who received a liver transplant. Some T cells here may be from the graft donor. DNA of the CDR3: TGTGCCAGCAGTGTACAAGCGGGAACTGCAGATACGCAGTATTTT. This gives the protein CASSVQAGTADTQYF.